These T cell receptor beta chains were read from a single sample in a study of graft-versus-host responses after intestinal transplantation. These receptors have no known antigen. Clones were read by immunoSEQ multiplex PCR, and TCRdb kept only the in-frame ones, dropping some. The data contain approximately 130,000 clones, roughly 92% of them seen just once; the ten biggest clones take up around 0.16%. The source material was unstimulated CD4+ T cells sorted from spleen or lymph node cells, sampled before intestinal transplant. These receptors all stem from a human donor who received an intestinal transplant. CDR3s include the opening cysteine and the closing phenylalanine or tryptophan. The order of the fields is D gene, J gene, clone size, V gene, CDR3 protein, CDR3 DNA. The D gene is left open where the match is weak. Expanded clones get a size class; other rows say once, few or many, or leave the size out.

. TRBJ2-7 . TRBV11-3 CASSLAGSSYEQYF TGTGCCAGCAGCTTAGCTGGGAGCTCCTACGAGCAGTACTTC
. TRBJ2-3 . TRBV4-1 CASSQDMRGPDTQYF TGCGCCAGCAGCCAAGATATGCGGGGGCCGGATACGCAGTATTTT
TRBD1 TRBJ1-1 . TRBV25-1 CASTPGTGFAFF TGTGCCAGCACCCCCGGGACAGGGTTTGCTTTCTTT
. TRBJ1-5 . TRBV18 CASSMGVGNQPQHF TGTGCCAGCTCAATGGGTGTCGGCAATCAGCCCCAGCATTTT
TRBD1 TRBJ1-2 . TRBV5-1 CASSSTGEGGYTF TGCGCCAGCAGCTCGACAGGGGAGGGAGGCTACACCTTC
TRBD1 TRBJ1-6 . TRBV6-5 CASSEGRGPPLHF TGTGCCAGCAGTGAGGGCAGGGGGCCACCCCTCCACTTT
. TRBJ1-1 . TRBV14 CASSQFTEAFF TGTGCCAGCAGCCAGTTCACTGAAGCTTTCTTT
. TRBJ2-1 once TRBV6-1 CASRPWGEVSNEQFF TGTGCCAGCAGACCTTGGGGGGAGGTTAGCAATGAGCAGTTCTTC
. TRBJ1-1 . TRBV19 CASSSQKNTEAFF TGTGCCAGTAGCTCTCAAAAGAACACTGAAGCTTTCTTT
. TRBJ2-7 . TRBV10-2 CASSESSNEQYF TGCGCCAGCAGTGAGTCTTCGAACGAGCAGTACTTC
. TRBJ2-1 once TRBV27 CASSLISQSSYNEQFF TGTGCCAGCAGCTTAATTAGCCAGAGCTCCTACAATGAGCAGTTCTTC
. TRBJ2-2 . TRBV9 CASSTQGGELFF TGTGCCAGCAGCACTCAAGGCGGGGAGCTGTTTTTT
. TRBJ2-7 . TRBV4-1 CASSLQMGVQEQYF TGCGCCAGCAGCCTCCAGATGGGGGTACAGGAGCAGTACTTC
. TRBJ1-6 . TRBV6-1 CASSIDIPESPLHF TGTGCCAGCAGTATAGACATCCCCGAATCTCCCCTCCACTTT
TRBD1 TRBJ2-1 . TRBV11-2 CASSLEQGGNEQFF TGTGCCAGCAGCTTAGAACAGGGGGGAAATGAGCAGTTCTTC
. TRBJ2-5 . TRBV6-1 CASTPWGPPRETQYF TGTGCCAGCACCCCGTGGGGCCCCCCGAGGGAGACCCAGTACTTC
. TRBJ1-5 once TRBV5-5 CASSLESAYQPQHF TGTGCCAGCAGCTTGGAGTCTGCCTATCAGCCCCAGCATTTT
. TRBJ2-2 . TRBV11-3 CASSLGTGELFF TGTGCCAGCAGCTTAGGCACCGGGGAGCTGTTTTTT
. TRBJ1-6 . TRBV4-2 CASSIWDQTNSPLHF TGTGCCAGCAGCATCTGGGACCAGACAAATTCACCCCTCCACTTT
TRBD2 TRBJ2-7 once TRBV7-2 CASSNQRGTYEQYF TGTGCCAGCAGCAACCAGCGGGGAACCTACGAGCAGTACTTC
. TRBJ2-3 . TRBV19 CASSTPGGTDTQYF TGTGCCAGTAGTACTCCGGGGGGCACAGATACGCAGTATTTT
. TRBJ1-5 once TRBV29-1 CSVADSPNQPQHF TGCAGCGTTGCAGACAGCCCAAATCAGCCCCAGCATTTT
. TRBJ2-2 . TRBV6-1 CASSESWVTGELFF TGTGCCAGCAGTGAAAGCTGGGTAACCGGGGAGCTGTTTTTT
. TRBJ2-1 . TRBV6-5 CASSTDRRPYNEQFF TGTGCCAGCAGTACCGACAGACGGCCTTACAATGAGCAGTTCTTC
TRBD1 TRBJ1-6 . TRBV7-3 CASSSQGASSPLHF TGTGCCAGCAGCTCCCAGGGGGCGAGTTCACCCCTCCACTTT
TRBD1 TRBJ2-1 . TRBV5-1 CASSPGQGLYNEQFF TGCGCCAGCAGCCCCGGACAGGGATTGTACAATGAGCAGTTCTTC
TRBD2 TRBJ2-3 . TRBV7-8 CASSLSGGAGADTQYF TGTGCCAGCAGCCTCTCCGGGGGGGCCGGAGCAGATACGCAGTATTTT
TRBD2 TRBJ2-5 . TRBV5-1 CASSSGTSGESTQYF TGCGCCAGCAGCTCTGGGACTAGCGGGGAGTCGACCCAGTACTTC
. TRBJ1-2 once TRBV27 CASSSRSGAHVYGYTF TGTGCCAGCAGTTCGCGTAGTGGGGCCCATGTCTATGGCTACACCTTC
TRBD1 TRBJ1-2 . TRBV6-5 CASKGTGGTSYTF TGTGCCAGCAAGGGTACAGGGGGCACAAGCTACACCTTC
. TRBJ1-4 once TRBV30 CAWSGGRAGTNEKLFF TGTGCCTGGAGTGGGGGTAGGGCCGGCACTAATGAAAAACTGTTTTTT
. TRBJ2-3 . TRBV5-6 CASSLPGVVADTQYF TGTGCCAGCAGCTTACCAGGGGTAGTTGCAGATACGCAGTATTTT
TRBD1 TRBJ2-1 . TRBV10-1 CASSESFGTGVYNEQFF TGCGCCAGCAGTGAGTCCTTTGGGACAGGGGTATACAATGAGCAGTTCTTC
. TRBJ2-5 . TRBV4-1 CASSQDQETQYF TGCGCCAGCAGCCAAGATCAAGAGACCCAGTACTTC
. TRBJ1-2 . TRBV19 CASSEDSYYGYTF TGTGCCAGTAGTGAGGACAGTTACTATGGCTACACCTTC
. TRBJ2-3 . TRBV10-2 CASSLRDTQYF TGCGCCAGCTCCTTGAGAGATACGCAGTATTTT
. TRBJ1-6 . TRBV11-2 CASSRRNLGLYNSPLHF TGTGCCAGCAGCCGCAGAAACTTAGGGCTGTATAATTCACCCCTCCACTTT
. TRBJ1-6 few TRBV4-1 CASSVRVITNSPLHF TGCGCCAGCAGTGTTAGGGTGATTACCAATTCACCCCTCCACTTT
. TRBJ1-2 . TRBV19 CASNSPATAGAQDGYTF TGTGCCAGTAATTCCCCAGCCACGGCCGGGGCGCAAGATGGCTACACCTTC
. TRBJ1-5 . TRBV10-3 CAISEQSNQPQHF TGTGCCATCAGTGAGCAGAGCAATCAGCCCCAGCATTTT
. TRBJ1-6 . TRBV5-1 CASSLETNSPLHF TGCGCCAGCAGCTTGGAAACAAATTCACCCCTCCACTTT
TRBD2 TRBJ2-6 . TRBV19 CASSSSGGARGANVLTF TGTGCCAGTAGCTCCAGCGGGGGGGCCCGTGGGGCCAACGTCCTGACTTTC
. TRBJ1-2 . TRBV19 CASSIGLQTPGTTNYGYTF TGTGCCAGTAGTATAGGCCTTCAAACCCCCGGAACCACTAACTATGGCTACACCTTC
. TRBJ1-2 . TRBV5-1 CASSEIWSNGYTF TGCGCCAGCAGCGAGATCTGGAGCAATGGCTACACCTTC
TRBD1 TRBJ1-2 . TRBV6-1 CASSPATGRGYTF TGTGCCAGCAGTCCGGCGACAGGGAGAGGCTACACCTTC
. TRBJ1-6 . TRBV4-2 CASSQDAQGLGSPLHF TGTGCCAGCAGCCAAGACGCCCAGGGGCTGGGTTCACCCCTCCACTTT
. TRBJ1-1 . TRBV2 CASRSSTGNTEAFF TGTGCCAGCAGAAGCAGTACGGGGAACACTGAAGCTTTCTTT
TRBD2 TRBJ2-7 . TRBV9 CASSVEAGGPYEQYF TGTGCCAGCAGCGTAGAAGCGGGGGGGCCCTACGAGCAGTACTTC
. TRBJ2-3 . TRBV5-4 CASTVEGANTQYF TGTGCCAGCACGGTGGAGGGGGCGAATACGCAGTATTTT
. TRBJ2-7 few TRBV10-3 CAAGAEISYEQYF TGTGCCGCGGGGGCGGAGATTTCCTACGAGCAGTACTTC
. TRBJ1-5 once TRBV15 CATSRDYGVTHQPQHF TGTGCCACCAGCAGAGATTACGGGGTTACTCATCAGCCCCAGCATTTT
. TRBJ1-4 once TRBV6-4 CASSSRWGEKLFF TGTGCCAGCAGCTCCCGATGGGGTGAAAAACTGTTTTTT
. TRBJ1-1 . TRBV5-1 CASSPAYLRDTEAFF TGCGCCAGCAGCCCCGCGTACCTGAGAGACACTGAAGCTTTCTTT
. TRBJ2-5 . TRBV5-4 CASSLEGLETQYF TGTGCCAGCAGCTTGGAGGGACTAGAGACCCAGTACTTC
. TRBJ2-5 . TRBV5-1 CASSTYLGRQETQYF TGCGCCAGCAGCACCTACTTGGGCAGGCAAGAGACCCAGTACTTC
. TRBJ2-1 . TRBV18 CASSHREGADEQFF TGTGCCAGCTCACATCGGGAGGGGGCGGATGAGCAGTTCTTC
. TRBJ2-7 . TRBV5-6 CASSMLNEQYF TGTGCCAGCAGCATGCTCAACGAGCAGTACTTC
. TRBJ1-1 . TRBV18 CASSPTMWDTEAFF TGTGCCAGCTCACCAACTATGTGGGACACTGAAGCTTTCTTT
. TRBJ1-1 . TRBV7-9 CASSTVGTEAFF TGTGCCAGCAGCACCGTTGGCACTGAAGCTTTCTTT